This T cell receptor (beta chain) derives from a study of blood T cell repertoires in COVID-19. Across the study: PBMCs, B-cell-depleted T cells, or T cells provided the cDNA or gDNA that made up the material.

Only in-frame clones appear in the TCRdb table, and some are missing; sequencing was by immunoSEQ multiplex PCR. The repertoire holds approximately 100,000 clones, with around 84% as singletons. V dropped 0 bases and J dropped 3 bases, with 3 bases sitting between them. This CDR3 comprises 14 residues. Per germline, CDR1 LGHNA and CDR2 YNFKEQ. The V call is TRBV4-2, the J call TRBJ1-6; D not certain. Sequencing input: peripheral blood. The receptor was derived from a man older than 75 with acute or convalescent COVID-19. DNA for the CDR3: TGTGCCAGCAGCCAAGACGGCTATAATTCACCCCTCCACTTT. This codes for CASSQDGYNSPLHF.